Given below is one TCR beta chain in context. Its target is not known. The data stem from a study of vaccination effects on CD4 cells after COVID-19. Assay used: immunoSEQ multiplex PCR; TCRdb lists only in-frame clones, some missing. Of about 27,000 clones in the sample, approximately 76% were seen once. The CDR3 runs to 14 residues. Looked up from germline, CDR1 is ENHRY and CDR2 is SYGVKD. V shed 10 bases and J 5 bases; nucleotides not matched to a gene: 5. Antigen-specific CD4+ T cell clonotypes were called by their expansion after viral peptide-pool culture in ViraFEST. Culture lasted about ten days before CD4+ T cell isolation. Prior SARS-CoV-2 infection was absent in the vaccine recipients, as shown by negative nucleocapsid antibodies. Cultures got half-medium changes with IL-2 on days 3 and 7.

The chain carries TRBV10-3 and TRBJ2-2, with 12 bases identical to TRBD2. The clonotype originates from a human donor who received a COVID-19 vaccine. This specimen consisted of CD4+ T cells from PBMCs cultured with SARS-CoV-2 spike peptides, obtained before COVID-19 vaccination. The CDR3 nucleotides are TGTGCCACCGGACTAGCGGGAAGTACCGGGGAGCTGTTTTTT. Protein sequence: CATGLAGSTGELFF.